The 22 T cell receptor beta chains presented below share a single source sample, sequenced in a study of monozygotic twins with inflammatory bowel disease. From its re-call of the 5' RACE reads, TCRdb lists each CDR3 protein once, without DNA. The sample has 150,000 to 200,000 distinct CDR3 sequences. Sequencing was carried out using blood. Every receptor here comes from a human donor with ulcerative colitis or Crohn's disease, or a healthy co-twin of an affected twin (not recorded which).

The rearrangement links TRBV5-1 to TRBJ2-2; the TCRdb D gene call, TRBD1, has no DNA to confirm it. The CDR3 has 16 residues. In germline, CDR1 is SGHRS, CDR2 YFSETQ. This chain's CDR3 is CASSPGQARNTGELFF.

The rearrangement uses TRBV7-2 and TRBJ2-1; TCRdb's assignment of TRBD1 cannot be checked, as there is no DNA. CDR1 and CDR2 (germline): SGHTA, FQGNSA. This CDR3 has 13 amino acids. The CDR3 protein is CASTIVQGNEQFF.

The chain recombines TRBV15 with TRBJ1-4; there is no DNA to check the TCRdb D call of TRBD1. This CDR3 region has 14 residues. CDR1 is LNHNV and CDR2 is YYDKDF in the germline V gene (reference sequence). CDR3 sequence: CATSRAGGGEKLFF.

The chain couples TRBV6-5 to TRBJ2-3; TCRdb calls TRBD2, which cannot be checked without DNA. The CDR3 covers 11 residues. Germline values: CDR1 MNHEY, CDR2 SVGAGI. The CDR3 here is CASTSGSEQYF.

The chain employs TRBV19 and TRBJ1-5. The CDR3 loop spans 13 amino acids. Germline V gives CDR1 LNHDA, CDR2 SQIVND (reference sequence). The CDR3 here is CASTQGRAQPQHF.

This rearrangement joins TRBV5-1 to TRBJ1-4; TCRdb lists TRBD1, though no DNA is available to test this call. Germline values: CDR1 SGHRS, CDR2 YFSETQ. The CDR3 loop spans 15 amino acids. The CDR3 protein is CASSQPGTRAEQLFF.

The V gene is TRBV10-1, the J gene TRBJ2-1; TCRdb gives TRBD2 as the D gene, but with no DNA this cannot be confirmed. The CDR3 sequence is 15 residues long. Germline V gene sequence: CDR1 WNHNN, CDR2 SYGVQD (reference sequence). CDR3 region: CASSESVRRANEQFF.

The chain joins TRBV12-3 or TRBV12-4 to TRBJ2-7; TCRdb calls TRBD1, which cannot be checked without DNA. The CDR3 consists of 18 residues. The CDR3 is CASSFLGGGSGSAYEQYF.

CDR3 amino acids: CAISENGPSETQYF. The chain joins TRBV10-3 to TRBJ2-5; TCRdb selects TRBD2, and the lack of DNA leaves this call unchecked. CDR1 is ENHRY and CDR2 is SYGVKD in the germline V gene. The CDR3 has 14 residues.

This CDR3 is CSALAGSYEQYF. V usage is TRBV20-1 and J usage is TRBJ2-7; absent DNA, TCRdb's TRBD2 call cannot be checked. The CDR3 is 12 amino acids. Germline V gives CDR1 DFQATT, CDR2 SNEGSKA (reference sequence).

The chain has TRBV5-4 and TRBJ2-3; TCRdb gives TRBD1 as the D gene, but with no DNA this cannot be confirmed. Germline CDR1 SGHNT, CDR2 YYREEE (reference sequence). The CDR3 runs 13 residues. The CDR3 spells CAKHGQGTDTQYF.

The chain is built from TRBV28 and TRBJ1-1; TCRdb's assignment of TRBD1 cannot be checked, as there is no DNA. Germline V gene sequence: CDR1 MDHEN, CDR2 SYDVKM. The CDR3 sequence is 18 residues long. CDR3 residues: CASSNPGTGQLLNTEAFF.

The chain joins TRBV5-1 to TRBJ2-4. The CDR3 length is 14 residues. CDR1 and CDR2 (germline): SGHRS, YFSETQ. The CDR3 sequence: CASSLGQPKNIQYF.

The chain uses TRBV7-2 and TRBJ2-2; without DNA, the TCRdb call of TRBD1 cannot be checked. The germline V gene encodes CDR1 SGHTA and CDR2 FQGNSA. The CDR3 covers 15 residues. The CDR3: CASSLIRGNTGELFF.

The chain links TRBV9 to TRBJ2-2. Germline V gene lookup returns CDR1 SGDLS and CDR2 YYNGEE. This CDR3 has 13 residues. The CDR3: CASSVDRPGELFF. The complete variable domain, with remaining parts taken from reference TRBV9 and TRBJ2-2, reads DSGVTQTPKHLITATGQRVTLRCSPRSGDLSVYWYQQSLDQGLQFLIQYYNGEERAKGNILERFSAQQFPDLHSELNLSSLELGDSALYFCASSVDRPGELFFGEGSRLTVL.

The V call is TRBV10-3, the J call TRBJ2-3. Germline V gene data show CDR1 as ENHRY and CDR2 as SYGVKD. The CDR3 is made up of 11 amino acids. CDR3 region: CAISDSDTQYF.

The rearrangement links TRBV12-3 or TRBV12-4 to TRBJ1-1; TCRdb gives TRBD1 as the D gene, but with no DNA this cannot be confirmed. The CDR3 runs 13 residues. The CDR3 region is CASSLSGQGEAFF.

This chain joins TRBV19 and TRBJ2-3. The CDR3 sequence is 12 residues long. Germline values: CDR1 LNHDA, CDR2 SQIVND (reference sequence). CDR3 protein: CASKRGTDTQYF.

The CDR3 here is CSARRSYPSNEQFF. The V and J genes are TRBV20-1 and TRBJ2-1. This CDR3 contains 14 residues. Germline CDR1 and CDR2: DFQATT and SNEGSKA (reference sequence).

The V call is TRBV20-1, the J call TRBJ1-5. The CDR3 covers 14 residues. The germline V gene encodes CDR1 DFQATT and CDR2 SNEGSKA (reference sequence). The CDR3 reads CSARVHDGNQPQHF.

V and J are TRBV5-1 and TRBJ2-7; the D call of TRBD2 rests on TCRdb alone, since no DNA is present to check it. The CDR3 has 17 amino acids. The germline V gene has CDR1 SGHRS and CDR2 YFSETQ. The CDR3 reads CASSLAPIAGGTYEQYF.

The CDR3 region is CASSAQGDSGNTIYF. The rearrangement joins TRBV9 to TRBJ1-3; TCRdb outputs TRBD1, but without DNA this stays unchecked. Germline CDR1 and CDR2: SGDLS and YYNGEE. This CDR3 has 15 amino acids. The variable domain in full, completed from reference TRBV9 and TRBJ1-3, reads DSGVTQTPKHLITATGQRVTLRCSPRSGDLSVYWYQQSLDQGLQFLIQYYNGEERAKGNILERFSAQQFPDLHSELNLSSLELGDSALYFCASSAQGDSGNTIYFGEGSWLTVV.